A few counts support the clone carrying this T cell receptor (beta chain). What it recognizes is unknown. This sample was included in a study of CD8+ T cells in alopecia areata. Study information: Those patients who were treated received oral tofacitinib, which was given at 5 to 10 mg twice daily for moderate-to-severe alopecia areata. The share of scalp area affected provided the severity score for treated patients. General study points: Expanded CD8+ clones among the top 100, and scalp clonality, were significantly decreased by tofacitinib. Alopecia totalis/universalis scalp especially showed more expanded CD8+ clones than normal scalp.

Investigators isolated RNA and reverse transcribed it into cDNA to act as the sequencing template. Some clones are missing from TCRdb's copy, which holds only in-frame ones; the method was immunoSEQ multiplex PCR. The repertoire consists of some 220,000 clones, with more than 45% occurring once and the leading ten covering about 1.6%. Stated treatment: oral pan-JAK inhibitor, 5-10 mg twice daily. Trimming removed 9 bases at V and 7 bases at J, with 15 bases between. The germline V gene encodes CDR1 LNHDA and CDR2 SQIVND (reference sequence). This CDR3 is 12 amino acids long. The J gene is TRBJ1-2, the V gene TRBV19, with D possibly being TRBD1 (6 bases). This TCR came from a human donor with alopecia areata. This specimen consisted of CD4+ T cells sorted from blood, obtained at week 4, from a patient treated with tofacitinib. CDR3 sequence (DNA): TGTGCCAGCGCACCACAGGGCTCTGGCTACACCTTC. Translated: CASAPQGSGYTF.